The 2 T cell receptor beta chains presented below share a single source sample, sequenced in a study of technical replicates of blood from several donors. Sequencing used immunoSEQ multiplex PCR; TCRdb keeps in-frame clones, though not all of them. This sample has more than 65,000 clones, with just under 95% found just once. Sample: T cells isolated from PBMCs. The receptors shown here come from a human donor in good health.

V usage is TRBV2 and J usage is TRBJ1-1; D unresolved. The germline V and J ends were trimmed by 7 bases and 5 bases, with 14 bases remaining between them. The CDR3 has 13 residues. CDR1 is SNHLY and CDR2 is FYNNEI in the germline V gene. The CDR3 DNA reads TGTGCCAGCATTCGGAGGTGGGTTACTGAAGCTTTCTTT. Residues: CASIRRWVTEAFF.

This chain links TRBV11-2 with TRBJ1-1, with 9 bases lining up with TRBD1. The CDR3 is 14 residues long. Germline assignment: CDR1 SGHAT and CDR2 FQNNGV. V lost 1 base to trimming and J lost 6 bases; unmatched junction nucleotides: 3. For the CDR3, the DNA is TGTGCCAGCAGCTTAGTACAGGGGGCCGCTGAAGCTTTCTTT. This sequence encodes CASSLVQGAAEAFF.